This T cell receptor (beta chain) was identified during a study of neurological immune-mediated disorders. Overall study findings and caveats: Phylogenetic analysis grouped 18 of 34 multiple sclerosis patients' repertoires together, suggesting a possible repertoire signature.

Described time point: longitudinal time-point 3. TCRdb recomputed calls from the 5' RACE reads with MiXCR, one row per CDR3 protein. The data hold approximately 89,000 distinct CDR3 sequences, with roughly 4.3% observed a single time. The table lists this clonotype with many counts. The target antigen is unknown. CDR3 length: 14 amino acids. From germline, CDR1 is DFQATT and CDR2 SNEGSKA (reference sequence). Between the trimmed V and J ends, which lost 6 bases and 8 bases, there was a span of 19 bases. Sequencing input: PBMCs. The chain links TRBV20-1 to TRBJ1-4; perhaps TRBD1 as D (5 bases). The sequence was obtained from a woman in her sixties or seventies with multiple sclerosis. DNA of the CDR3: TGCAGTGCCGAGAGGGGCAGGGTCGGAGAAAAACTGTTTTTT. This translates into CSAERGRVGEKLFF.